Shown below are 6 T cell receptor beta chains from a single sample sequenced in a study of blood T cell repertoires in COVID-19. TCRdb's table, derived via immunoSEQ multiplex PCR, lists solely in-frame clones and lacks some. This repertoire shows fewer than 200,000 clones, around nine tenths found once; its top ten account for 2.5% to 3%. The material sequenced was peripheral blood. Receptors originate from a woman over 75 with COVID-19, enrolled during active disease.

The chain is built from TRBV3-1 (or the pseudogene TRBV3-2) and TRBJ1-4, with a weak D call TRBD1 (6 bases). Trimming took off 3 bases at V and 4 bases at J, with 12 bases between the two ends. The CDR3 contains 15 residues. Germline CDR1 is LGHDT and CDR2 is YNNKEL (reference sequence). The CDR3 DNA sequence: TGTGCCAGCAGCCAGCGTGGACAGCTTAATGAAAAACTGTTTTTT. The encoded protein is CASSQRGQLNEKLFF.

This sequence joins TRBV4-3 and TRBJ1-2; D is ambiguous. This CDR3 has 13 amino acids. Trimming took off 0 bases at V and 3 bases at J, with 5 bases between the two ends. Per germline, CDR1 LGHNA and CDR2 YSLEER. The CDR3 sequence: CASSQDLHYGYTF. Written as DNA, the CDR3 is TGCGCCAGCAGCCAAGATCTCCACTATGGCTACACCTTC.

The J gene is TRBJ2-1, the V gene TRBV29-1; D may be TRBD2 (6 bases). With 3 bases removed from V and 9 bases from J, the gap between germline ends came to 12 bases. Germline CDR1 and CDR2: SQVTM and ANQGSEA. The CDR3 has 12 amino acids. Here the CDR3 DNA reads TGCAGCGTTGAGGGAGGAGTTGGTGAGCAGTTCTTC. Its protein is CSVEGGVGEQFF.

The chain employs TRBV3-1 (or the pseudogene TRBV3-2) and TRBJ2-1, with a possible D match to TRBD1 (6 bases). Germline CDR1 is LGHDT and CDR2 is YNNKEL (reference sequence). The CDR3 runs to 17 residues. V gave up 3 bases and J gave up 5 bases, with 20 bases separating them. CDR3 DNA sequence: TGTGCCAGCAGCCATGCTCAACAGGGCAGTTCACACAATGAGCAGTTCTTC. This translates into CASSHAQQGSSHNEQFF.

The chain carries TRBV27 and TRBJ2-7; 10 nucleotides agree with TRBD1. V gave up 5 bases and J gave up 3 bases; unmatched junction bases: 4. Germline V gene lookup returns CDR1 MNHEY and CDR2 SMNVEV (reference sequence). This CDR3 has 14 amino acids. This CDR3 reads CASSTRTGGYEQYF. The CDR3 DNA sequence: TGTGCCAGCAGTACCCGGACAGGGGGCTACGAGCAGTACTTC.

This sequence joins TRBV29-1 and TRBJ2-3, with 13 bases matching TRBD2. V gave up 7 bases and J gave up 2 bases; unmatched junction bases: 9. The germline gives CDR1 SQVTM, CDR2 ANQGSEA. The CDR3 runs 16 residues. The CDR3: CSAGTSGARITDTQYF. The CDR3 bases are TGCAGCGCCGGGACTAGCGGGGCACGTATCACAGATACGCAGTATTTT.